The source of this T cell receptor (beta chain) is a study of shared clonotypes between healthy human individuals. This table comes from immunoSEQ multiplex PCR, and its TCRdb copy is limited to in-frame clones, with some not included. Of about 640,000 clones listed, 60% to 80% are singletons. The J segment lost 4 bases and the V segment lost 3 bases, leaving 5 bases of the junction unmatched. The CDR3 has 14 residues. Per the germline V gene, CDR1 is SGHRS and CDR2 is YFSETQ. The receptor was isolated from a woman under 40 in good health. Sequenced: memory CD4+ T cells sorted from blood. As to subset: CD45RA-negative fraction. The chain is built from TRBV5-1 and TRBJ1-1, with 8 bases fitting TRBD1. The CDR3 reads CASSSSTGVTEAFF. CDR3 DNA sequence: TGCGCCAGCAGCTCCTCGACAGGGGTCACTGAAGCTTTCTTT.